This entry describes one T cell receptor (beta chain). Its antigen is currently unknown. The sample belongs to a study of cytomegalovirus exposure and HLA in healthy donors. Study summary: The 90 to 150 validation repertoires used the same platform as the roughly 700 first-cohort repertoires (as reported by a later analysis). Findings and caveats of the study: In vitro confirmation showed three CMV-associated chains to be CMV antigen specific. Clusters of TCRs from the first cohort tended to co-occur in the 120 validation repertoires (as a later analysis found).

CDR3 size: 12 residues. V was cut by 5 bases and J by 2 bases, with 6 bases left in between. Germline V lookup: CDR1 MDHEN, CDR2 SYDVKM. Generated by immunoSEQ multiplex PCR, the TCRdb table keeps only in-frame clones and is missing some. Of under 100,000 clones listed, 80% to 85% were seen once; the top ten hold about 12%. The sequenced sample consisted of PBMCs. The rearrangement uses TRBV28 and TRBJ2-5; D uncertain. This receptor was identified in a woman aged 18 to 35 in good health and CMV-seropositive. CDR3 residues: CASSLVQETQYF. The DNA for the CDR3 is TGTGCCAGCAGTCTAGTGCAAGAGACCCAGTACTTC. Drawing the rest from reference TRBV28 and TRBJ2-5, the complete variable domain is DVKVTQSSRYLVKRTGEKVFLECVQDMDHENMFWYRQDPGLGLRLIYFSYDVKMKEKGDIPEGYSVSREKKERFSLILESASTNQTSMYLCASSLVQETQYFGPGTRLLVL.